The table lists the clone carrying this T cell receptor (beta chain) with many counts. The antigen remains undetermined. TCRdb ran MiXCR on the reads and lists one entry per CDR3 protein. The sample has some 940,000 distinct CDR3 sequences, around 30% seen once. The data were taken from a study of T cell repertoires in cytomegalovirus infection. Study overall: Public TCR beta signatures marked donors with CMV infection and the matching HLA.

General study results and limits: Across the ex vivo response, the dominant clonotypes were HLA-C-restricted CMV-specific TCR beta clonotypes.

CDR3 size: 16 residues. Trimming removed 5 bases from V and 1 base from J, with 17 bases in between. V usage is TRBV12-3 or TRBV12-4 and J usage is TRBJ1-1; D is unclear. Sequencing was performed on cultured CD8+ T cells from PBMCs, taken from culture after CMV antigen stimulation. The sequence came from a human donor in good health (CMV status not recorded). Some clones in this sample may be carry-over from other donors' samples. CDR3 nucleotides: TGTGCCAGCAGTGCCCCGGTGACCCTCACGAACACTGAAGCTTTCTTT. It specifies CASSAPVTLTNTEAFF.